This entry lists 2 T cell receptor beta chains sequenced from one sample in a study of response to subunit inactivated influenza vaccine. TCRdb re-derived calls from the RT-PCR reads in MiXCR, one entry per CDR3 protein. The table lists around 570,000 distinct CDR3 sequences, 7.6% of them singletons. This specimen was PBMCs from blood, taken less than 25 months after vaccination. Receptor source: a man between 50 and 70 years old who received an inactivated influenza vaccine.

CDR3 residues: CASSQRFGQADTQYF. The CDR3 region has the DNA TGTGCCAGCAGCCAGCGATTCGGTCAGGCAGATACGCAGTATTTT. The V and J genes are TRBV7-9 and TRBJ2-3, with unresolved D. The V end lost 5 bases, the J end lost 4 bases, and 16 bases lay between the germline ends. The CDR3 is 15 amino acids. Germline V gene lookup returns CDR1 SEHNR and CDR2 FQNEAQ (reference sequence).

This clonotype has just a few counts. The J gene is TRBJ2-5, the V gene TRBV28, with 8 bases identical to TRBD1. Looked up from germline, CDR1 is MDHEN and CDR2 is SYDVKM. The CDR3 spans 15 residues. The trim removed 6 bases at V and 2 bases at J, leaving 8 bases unmatched. CDR3 sequence (DNA): TGTGCCAGCAGCGAGACAGGGGTCGGGCAAGAGACCCAGTACTTC. It encodes CASSETGVGQETQYF.